Sequencing of this T cell receptor (beta chain) was carried out in a study of OX40 agonist ivuxolimab in advanced cancers. The CDR3 has 14 residues. Germline CDR1 reads KGHSH; CDR2 reads LQKENI. Trimming cost V 1 base and J 4 bases, with 8 bases left between them. Repertoires were generated with immunoSEQ multiplex PCR, while TCRdb's copy carries only in-frame clones and drops some. The data contain 73,000 or so clones, approximately 89% of them singletons. The sequence was obtained from an adult with an advanced solid tumor such as melanoma, head and neck, liver or kidney cancer. The rearrangement joins TRBV18 to TRBJ2-1; D gene ambiguous. The starting material was CD4+ or CD8+ T cells sorted from blood, obtained in a trial of the OX40 agonist ivuxolimab. This CDR3 is CASSPRLGYNEQFF. The CDR3 nucleotides read TGTGCCAGCTCACCACGCCTAGGTTACAATGAGCAGTTCTTC.